There are a few counts of the clone carrying this T cell receptor beta chain. Its antigen is unknown. MiXCR was run by TCRdb on the 5' RACE reads, yielding one entry per CDR3 protein. The profile shows roughly 690,000 distinct CDR3 sequences, 21% of them singletons. The record originates from a study of identical twins. There are 16 residues in the CDR3. Germline lookup yields CDR1 SGHRS and CDR2 YFSETQ. Trimming took 0 bases from V and 5 from J; bases not matched to a gene: 7. Study-wide points: Fewer insertions were carried by abundant cord blood beta clonotypes, but none was seen in memory repertoires.

These same records also appear under a second study, on T cells expressing NK-cell markers. That investigation notes: Sorted CD3+CD56-NKG2C+, CD3+CD56+NKG2C+ and CD3+CD56+NKG2C- T cells supplied the TCR beta repertoires. Dominant NKG2C+ clonotype frequencies of 1.0-7.0% of CD8+ T cells were measured in several donors.

This chain joins TRBV5-1 and TRBJ1-2; 10 nucleotides align to TRBD1. The TCR comes from a young woman in good health. What was sequenced was PBMCs. The CDR3 coding sequence is TGCGCCAGCAGCTTGGCTATTGGACAGGGGGAGTATGGCTACACCTTC. This gives the protein CASSLAIGQGEYGYTF. Filled out from reference TRBV5-1 and TRBJ1-2, the complete variable domain reads KAGVTQTPRYLIKTRGQQVTLSCSPISGHRSVSWYQQTPGQGLQFLFEYFSETQRNKGNFPGRFSGRQFSNSRSEMNVSTLELGDSALYLCASSLAIGQGEYGYTFGSGTRLTVV.